This T cell receptor beta chain came from a study of blood T cell repertoires in COVID-19. Germline V gene lookup returns CDR1 SGHNT and CDR2 YYREEE (reference sequence). V gave up 1 base and J gave up 1 base; unmatched junction bases: 4. CDR3 size: 15 residues. Sequencing was performed with immunoSEQ multiplex PCR; in TCRdb, only in-frame clones are kept and a portion is missing. The sample has 300,000 to 400,000 clones, roughly 87% seen once. The clonotype comes from a man aged 25-45 years with COVID-19, enrolled during active disease. The sequenced sample consisted of peripheral blood. The chain couples TRBV5-4 to TRBJ2-7; 8 nucleotides align to TRBD2. The CDR3 is CASSLKAGGSYEQYF. CDR3 coding DNA: TGTGCCAGCAGCTTGAAGGCGGGGGGATCCTACGAGCAGTACTTC. The full variable domain, completed using reference TRBV5-4 and TRBJ2-7, is ETGVTQSPTHLIKTRGQQVTLRCSSQSGHNTVSWYQQALGQGPQFIFQYYREEENGRGNFPPRFSGLQFPNYSSELNVNALELDDSALYLCASSLKAGGSYEQYFGPGTRLTVT.